Listed below are T cell receptor beta chains from one sample, sequenced in a study of early T cells in non-severe SARS-CoV-2 infection. MiXCR, run by TCRdb on the 5' RACE reads, gives a single entry per CDR3 protein. Of about 33,000 distinct CDR3 sequences listed, under 6% are singletons. The sample was whole blood. The receptors here all came from an adult who was a healthcare worker with PCR-confirmed SARS-CoV-2 infection or an uninfected control (not recorded which). CDR3s leave out the opening cysteine and the closing phenylalanine or tryptophan. A D gene is named only where the DNA matches it firmly. The size field is filled for only some rows; it gives once, few, many or a size class.

J,size,D,V,CDR3
TRBJ1-1,NA,NA,TRBV7-3,ASSPGGLTEAF
TRBJ2-1,many,TRBD2,TRBV11-2,ASSLASGVNEQF
TRBJ1-1,few,NA,TRBV11-2,ASSLIRGGTEAF
TRBJ2-1,many,TRBD2,TRBV19,ASSKSGGTYNEQF
TRBJ2-7,few,NA,TRBV7-6,ASSRGTFTDYEQY
TRBJ1-1,NA,NA,TRBV12-3/TRBV12-4,ASIPGRGFGEAF
TRBJ2-3,many,TRBD2,TRBV15,ATSSQRGGDTQY
TRBJ2-2,NA,NA,TRBV7-6,ASSLKPGSGTGELF
TRBJ1-4,NA,NA,TRBV6-2/TRBV6-3,ASSTGTENEKLF
TRBJ1-2,many,NA,TRBV5-1,ASSSGLLLEGYT
TRBJ2-6,NA,NA,TRBV4-2,ASSLLVGEGANVLT
TRBJ2-5,NA,NA,TRBV14,ASSQARGQETQY
TRBJ1-1,NA,NA,TRBV12-3/TRBV12-4,ASSFDTEAF
TRBJ2-3,few,TRBD2,TRBV20-1,SARNIAGEVDTQY
TRBJ2-3,NA,TRBD2,TRBV7-6,ASSLGAGGTSTDTQY
TRBJ2-1,many,NA,TRBV6-1,ASSESVNNEQF
TRBJ1-2,many,TRBD1,TRBV19,ASSMTGDDGYT
TRBJ1-3,many,NA,TRBV6-2/TRBV6-3,ASSQAGQRNTIY
TRBJ1-1,many,NA,TRBV5-6,ASSLGPEAF
TRBJ2-5,NA,NA,TRBV7-2,ASSPGDGRETQY
TRBJ2-7,few,NA,TRBV7-9,ASSFTYSYEQY
TRBJ1-1,NA,NA,TRBV6-6,AVGSDTEAF
TRBJ1-2,many,NA,TRBV6-2/TRBV6-3,ASRMDANYGYT
TRBJ2-3,many,NA,TRBV7-6,ASSLYRLDTQY
TRBJ2-7,NA,NA,TRBV18,ASSPQRGSPDEQY
TRBJ2-1,NA,NA,TRBV5-1,ASSLAQSLDSEQF
TRBJ2-7,few,NA,TRBV4-3,ASSQSRTSHSYEQY
TRBJ1-6,many,TRBD1,TRBV9,ASSVTGEVLTLH
TRBJ1-2,NA,NA,TRBV9,ASSASNYGYT
TRBJ2-1,NA,NA,TRBV15,ATSGTGWNEQF
TRBJ2-7,NA,NA,TRBV5-6,ASSLVEKQGWEQY
TRBJ2-2,few,NA,TRBV2,ASSDIRAGELF
TRBJ2-5,many,TRBD1,TRBV7-7,ASSLMDRDEETQY
TRBJ2-2,NA,NA,TRBV12-3/TRBV12-4,ASSLVGGVTGELF
TRBJ2-1,many,TRBD1,TRBV20-1,SARDNLGTGIHEQF
TRBJ1-2,few,NA,TRBV29-1,SVREPSNYGYT
TRBJ2-1,NA,NA,TRBV5-1,ASTPDSYNEQF
TRBJ2-7,few,NA,TRBV18,ASSQRGRVYEQY
TRBJ1-2,many,TRBD1,TRBV6-6,ASSPDRERAYGYT
TRBJ2-3,NA,NA,TRBV11-2,ASSLGSTGADTQY
TRBJ2-7,few,TRBD1,TRBV3-1,ASSQILSGQGSEQY
TRBJ2-3,many,NA,TRBV6-5,ASSRGQVRDTQY
TRBJ1-1,many,TRBD1,TRBV29-1,SVSRAGGMNTEAF
TRBJ2-2,few,NA,TRBV2,ASNGGRNTGELF
TRBJ2-1,many,NA,TRBV12-3/TRBV12-4,ASSPALGGNNEQF
TRBJ2-5,NA,NA,TRBV7-8,ASSLSDQETQY
TRBJ2-1,many,NA,TRBV6-6,ASSNIDSYNEQF
TRBJ1-1,many,TRBD1,TRBV29-1,SFDTGTGGSTEAF
TRBJ2-3,few,TRBD2,TRBV29-1,SVGSGGQSTDTQY
TRBJ2-2,many,TRBD1,TRBV7-6,ASSFGPGTDAGELF
TRBJ2-3,medium-sized,TRBD2,TRBV6-4,ASSGLAGGTDTQY